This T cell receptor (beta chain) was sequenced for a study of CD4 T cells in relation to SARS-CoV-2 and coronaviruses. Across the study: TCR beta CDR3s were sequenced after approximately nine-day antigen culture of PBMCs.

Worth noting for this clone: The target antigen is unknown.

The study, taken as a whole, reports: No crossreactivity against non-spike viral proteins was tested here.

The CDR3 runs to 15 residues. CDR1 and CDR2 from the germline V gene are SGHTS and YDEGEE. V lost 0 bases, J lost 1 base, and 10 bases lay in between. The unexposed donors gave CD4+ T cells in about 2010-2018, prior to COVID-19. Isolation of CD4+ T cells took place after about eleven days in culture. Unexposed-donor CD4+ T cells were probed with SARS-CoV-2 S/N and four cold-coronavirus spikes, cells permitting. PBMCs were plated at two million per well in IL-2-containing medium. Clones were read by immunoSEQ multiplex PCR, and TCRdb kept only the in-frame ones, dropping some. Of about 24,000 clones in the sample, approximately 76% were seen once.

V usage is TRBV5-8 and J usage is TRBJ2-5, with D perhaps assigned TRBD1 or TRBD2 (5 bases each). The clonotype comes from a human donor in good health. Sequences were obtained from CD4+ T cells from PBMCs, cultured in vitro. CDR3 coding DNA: TGTGCCAGCAGCTTGGAAGGGACCAGCCAAGAGACCCAGTACTTC. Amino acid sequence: CASSLEGTSQETQYF.